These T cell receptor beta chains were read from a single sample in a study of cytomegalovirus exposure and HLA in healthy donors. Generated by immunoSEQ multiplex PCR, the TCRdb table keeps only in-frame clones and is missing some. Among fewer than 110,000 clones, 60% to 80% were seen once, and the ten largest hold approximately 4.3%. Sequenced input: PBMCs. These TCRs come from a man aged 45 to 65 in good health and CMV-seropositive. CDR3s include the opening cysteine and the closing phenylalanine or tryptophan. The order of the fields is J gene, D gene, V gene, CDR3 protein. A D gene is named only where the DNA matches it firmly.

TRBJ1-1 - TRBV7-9 CASSSSLDTEAFF
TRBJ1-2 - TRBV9 CASSVEVGGDGYTF
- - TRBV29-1 CSVDQGSYEQYF
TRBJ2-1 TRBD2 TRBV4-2 CASSQEGLANYYNEQFF
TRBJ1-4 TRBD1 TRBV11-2 CASSRPGTANEKLFF
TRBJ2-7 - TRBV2 CASSEGGLGEQYF
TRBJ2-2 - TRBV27 CASSFARGTGELFF
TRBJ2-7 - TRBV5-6 CASSLDGRGSYEQYF
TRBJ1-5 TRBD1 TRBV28 CASTPGGGRGQPQHF
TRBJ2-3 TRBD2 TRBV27 CASSFLVSGRAEDTQYF
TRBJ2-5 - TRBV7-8 CASSSGQIETQYF
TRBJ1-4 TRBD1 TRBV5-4 CASSTGTDPEKLFF
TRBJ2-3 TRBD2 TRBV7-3 CASSPGTSGLTDTQYF
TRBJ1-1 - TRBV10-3 CAISGLKNTEAFF
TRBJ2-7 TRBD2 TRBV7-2 CASSLASGSANEQYF
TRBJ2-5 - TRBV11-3 CASSLGPVGGGQETQYF
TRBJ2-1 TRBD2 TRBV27 CASTPSRGVPYNEQFF
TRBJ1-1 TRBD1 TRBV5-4 CASSLASQGAGEAFF
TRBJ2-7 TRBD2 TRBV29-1 CSATGLAGGGYEQYF
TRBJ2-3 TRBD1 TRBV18 CASSQGAGDTQYF
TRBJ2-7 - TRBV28 CASSLSGPSYEQYF
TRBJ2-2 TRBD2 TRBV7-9 CASSISGRNTGELFF
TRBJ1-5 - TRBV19 CASSIRTYSNQPQHF
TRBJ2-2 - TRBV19 CAAGFRELFF
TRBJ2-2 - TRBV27 CATPEARGGLSNTGELFF